This TCR beta chain was identified in a study of blood T cell repertoires in COVID-19. V lost 5 bases and J lost 4, with 5 bases in between. The CDR3 runs to 12 residues. In germline, CDR1 is SGHTA, CDR2 FQGTGA. Produced via immunoSEQ multiplex PCR; TCRdb's table is partial and in-frame only. The sample consists of about 170,000 clones, 83% of them appearing once. This rearrangement joins TRBV7-3 to TRBJ2-2; D uncertain. The receptor's source is a woman aged 80 or older with acute or convalescent COVID-19. Material for sequencing was peripheral blood. The CDR3 region is CASSLLTGELFF. The CDR3 nucleotides read TGTGCCAGCAGCCTTCTCACCGGGGAGCTGTTTTTT.